This TCR beta chain was documented in a study of graft-versus-host responses after intestinal transplantation. Notes on this clone: Antigen unknown.

With 3 bases removed from V and 0 bases from J, the gap between germline ends came to 12 bases. The V gene's germline CDR1 is MDHEN and CDR2 SYDVKM. CDR3 size: 15 residues. Profiled with immunoSEQ multiplex PCR; TCRdb holds only in-frame clones, not every one. This table has around 110,000 clones, approximately 93% appearing once. The chain links TRBV28 to TRBJ2-7; D perhaps matches TRBD2 (6 bases). Sequences were derived from unstimulated CD8+ T cells sorted from spleen or lymph node cells, sampled before transplant. This receptor was obtained from a human donor who was the organ donor for an intestinal transplant. Here the CDR3 reads CASSFNSGSSYEQYF. CDR3 nucleotide sequence: TGTGCCAGCAGTTTTAATAGCGGTAGCTCCTACGAGCAGTACTTC. The full variable domain, completed using reference TRBV28 and TRBJ2-7, is DVKVTQSSRYLVKRTGEKVFLECVQDMDHENMFWYRQDPGLGLRLIYFSYDVKMKEKGDIPEGYSVSREKKERFSLILESASTNQTSMYLCASSFNSGSSYEQYFGPGTRLTVT.